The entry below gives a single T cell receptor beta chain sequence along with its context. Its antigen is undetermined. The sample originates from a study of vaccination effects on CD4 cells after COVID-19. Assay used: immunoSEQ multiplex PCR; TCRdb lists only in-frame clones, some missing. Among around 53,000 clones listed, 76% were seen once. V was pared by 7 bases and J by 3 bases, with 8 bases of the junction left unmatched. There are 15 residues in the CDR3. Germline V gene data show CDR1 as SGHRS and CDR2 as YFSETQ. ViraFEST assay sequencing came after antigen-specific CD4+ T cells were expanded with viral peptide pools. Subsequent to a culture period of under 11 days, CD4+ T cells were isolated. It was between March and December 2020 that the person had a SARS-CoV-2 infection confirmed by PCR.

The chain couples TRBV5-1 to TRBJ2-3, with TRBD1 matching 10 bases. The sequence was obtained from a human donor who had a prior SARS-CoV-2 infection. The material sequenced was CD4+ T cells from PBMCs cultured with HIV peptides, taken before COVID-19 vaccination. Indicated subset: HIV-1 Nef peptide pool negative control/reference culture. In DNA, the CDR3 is TGCGCCAGCCTATCCCGGGACAGGGGTACAGATACGCAGTATTTT. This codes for CASLSRDRGTDTQYF.